A selection of T cell receptor beta chains follows, all from one sample in a study of T cell changes during pregnancy in multiple sclerosis. Assay: immunoSEQ multiplex PCR; the TCRdb copy retains only in-frame clones and omits some. This table holds under 85,000 clones, under 90% found once. Sequenced here: peripheral blood, sampled after pregnancy. The origin of the receptors is a female donor in good health, enrolled as a control in a pregnancy study. Both conserved end residues are part of each CDR3.

V gene	J gene	CDR3 protein
TRBV10-3	TRBJ2-7	CAIRTGTGGDEQYF
TRBV4-2	TRBJ2-7	CASSQSERGPGEQYF
TRBV14	TRBJ2-7	CASSQSRNEQYF
TRBV10-1	TRBJ2-4	CASSETDRGAKNIQYF
TRBV7-6	TRBJ2-5	CASSLGTGQRETQYF
TRBV18	TRBJ2-7	CASSPRDFSYEQYF
TRBV11-2	TRBJ2-7	CASSLELAGRSYEQYF
TRBV6-6	TRBJ2-6	CASSRQGAGANVLTF
TRBV30	TRBJ2-7	CAWSQLDEQYF
TRBV9	TRBJ1-1	CASSPRTGNTEAFF
TRBV18	TRBJ1-2	CASSPSDYGYTF
TRBV25-1	TRBJ2-7	CASSERTSGLYEQYF
TRBV5-1	TRBJ1-2	CASSARTESGYTF
TRBV2	TRBJ2-5	CASSKRGDTGETQYF
TRBV30	TRBJ1-2	CAWGPGVRGYTF
TRBV6-5	TRBJ1-3	CASSYSYSGNTIYF
TRBV7-6	TRBJ2-1	CASSFYRGGGAHNEQFF
TRBV5-7	TRBJ2-1	CASSQRGSSYNEQFF
TRBV5-1	TRBJ1-1	CASSSTGTGNTEAFF
TRBV7-2	TRBJ2-3	CASSFPISGRLSTDTQYF
TRBV5-1	TRBJ2-1	CASRGTSGRSERSYNEQFF
TRBV28	TRBJ2-7	CASREDRVGYEQYF
TRBV18	TRBJ1-1	CASSPGAGLPNTEAFF
TRBV5-6	TRBJ2-5	CASSLALDRLQETQYF
TRBV30	TRBJ1-2	CAWVGGYGYTF
TRBV6-1	TRBJ1-1	CASSEAGHGTEAFF
TRBV27	TRBJ2-1	CASSLSWTSGNEQFF
TRBV7-6	TRBJ2-7	CASSSWGGASYEQYF
TRBV5-5	TRBJ2-1	CASRQGPEQFF
TRBV28	TRBJ1-1	CASRPGGPFWAFF
TRBV10-3	TRBJ2-1	CATQRASSYNEQFF
TRBV6-1	TRBJ1-2	CASSDTGSYGYTF
TRBV9	TRBJ2-1	CASSFFSGGPNEQFF
TRBV11-2	TRBJ2-1	CASSLTSGSWNEQFF
TRBV21-1	TRBJ1-2	CASTKGGFGGYTF
TRBV9	TRBJ2-7	CASSPGLAGKYEQYF
TRBV29-1	TRBJ2-3	CSVADDVGGLGGTQYF
TRBV27	TRBJ2-1	CASSRTLAGVLNEQFF
TRBV18	TRBJ2-3	CASSTSGGSTDTQYF
TRBV11-3	TRBJ1-4	CASSPPETGPEKLFF
TRBV2	TRBJ2-2	CASTQGASSGELFF
TRBV2	TRBJ1-1	CASSEISRGLNTEAFF
TRBV10-3	TRBJ2-7	CAIGGGYEQYF
TRBV7-9	TRBJ1-3	CASSLETGGNTIYF
TRBV19	TRBJ2-3	CASSRLTDTQYF
TRBV21-1	TRBJ1-2	CASSYGQRNYGYTF
TRBV6-4	TRBJ2-1	CASSDKGLAGGSYNEQFF
TRBV5-8	TRBJ2-1	CASSWGVSEQFF
TRBV6-5	TRBJ1-1	CASSYGSGLGMTEAFF
TRBV30	TRBJ1-5	CAWTGTPRCQPQHF
TRBV30	TRBJ1-6	CAWKDPGSYVTPLHF
TRBV19	TRBJ1-2	CASSIPGQGYGYTF
TRBV30	TRBJ2-1	CAWSHGSTGEQFF
TRBV5-1	TRBJ1-1	CASSFTPLQGSEAFF
TRBV7-2	TRBJ2-3	CASSQGRSTDTQYF
TRBV6-1	TRBJ2-6	CASSETGGLSGANVLTF
TRBV29-1	TRBJ2-2	CSGNRGGTGELFF
TRBV7-2	TRBJ2-3	CASSRTSGDGDTQYF
TRBV5-1	TRBJ2-1	CASSPPSNEQFF
TRBV7-9	TRBJ1-3	CASSLRQGTGNTIYF